What follows is one TCR beta chain and its context. Its specific antigen is unknown. There are no base qualities to consult, and no much larger clone falls within one base. The data derive from a study of control samples from healthy donors and cancer patients (TCRdb year 2020). Library preparation employed the immunoSEQ multiplex PCR assay. Here the immuneACCESS table is served through TCRdb, limited to in-frame sequences with V and J called. Missing clones are a known gap in these copies; in checked studies unresolved V genes cover under half, and the rest lacks a known reason. Present in this sample are about 120,000 clones, about 91% of which were seen just once. The ten most abundant clones make up around 3.5% of the sample. The CDR3 holds 13 amino acids from the cysteine to the phenylalanine. Only the CDR3 region is kept as DNA, spanning 39 bases read in frame from base 1. The germline V gene supplies CDR1 MNHNS and CDR2 SASEGT. Trimming removed 5 bases from V and 0 bases from J, leaving 7 bases between the germline ends.

The rearrangement joined TRBV6-1 to TRBJ1-1; D gene: possibly TRBD1, on 6 matching bases. Sequences were obtained from blood. This sequence originates from a man aged 40-49 years in good health. In nucleotides, the sequence is TGTGCCAGCAGTCGGGACATGAACACTGAAGCTTTCTTT. This yields the protein CASSRDMNTEAFF.